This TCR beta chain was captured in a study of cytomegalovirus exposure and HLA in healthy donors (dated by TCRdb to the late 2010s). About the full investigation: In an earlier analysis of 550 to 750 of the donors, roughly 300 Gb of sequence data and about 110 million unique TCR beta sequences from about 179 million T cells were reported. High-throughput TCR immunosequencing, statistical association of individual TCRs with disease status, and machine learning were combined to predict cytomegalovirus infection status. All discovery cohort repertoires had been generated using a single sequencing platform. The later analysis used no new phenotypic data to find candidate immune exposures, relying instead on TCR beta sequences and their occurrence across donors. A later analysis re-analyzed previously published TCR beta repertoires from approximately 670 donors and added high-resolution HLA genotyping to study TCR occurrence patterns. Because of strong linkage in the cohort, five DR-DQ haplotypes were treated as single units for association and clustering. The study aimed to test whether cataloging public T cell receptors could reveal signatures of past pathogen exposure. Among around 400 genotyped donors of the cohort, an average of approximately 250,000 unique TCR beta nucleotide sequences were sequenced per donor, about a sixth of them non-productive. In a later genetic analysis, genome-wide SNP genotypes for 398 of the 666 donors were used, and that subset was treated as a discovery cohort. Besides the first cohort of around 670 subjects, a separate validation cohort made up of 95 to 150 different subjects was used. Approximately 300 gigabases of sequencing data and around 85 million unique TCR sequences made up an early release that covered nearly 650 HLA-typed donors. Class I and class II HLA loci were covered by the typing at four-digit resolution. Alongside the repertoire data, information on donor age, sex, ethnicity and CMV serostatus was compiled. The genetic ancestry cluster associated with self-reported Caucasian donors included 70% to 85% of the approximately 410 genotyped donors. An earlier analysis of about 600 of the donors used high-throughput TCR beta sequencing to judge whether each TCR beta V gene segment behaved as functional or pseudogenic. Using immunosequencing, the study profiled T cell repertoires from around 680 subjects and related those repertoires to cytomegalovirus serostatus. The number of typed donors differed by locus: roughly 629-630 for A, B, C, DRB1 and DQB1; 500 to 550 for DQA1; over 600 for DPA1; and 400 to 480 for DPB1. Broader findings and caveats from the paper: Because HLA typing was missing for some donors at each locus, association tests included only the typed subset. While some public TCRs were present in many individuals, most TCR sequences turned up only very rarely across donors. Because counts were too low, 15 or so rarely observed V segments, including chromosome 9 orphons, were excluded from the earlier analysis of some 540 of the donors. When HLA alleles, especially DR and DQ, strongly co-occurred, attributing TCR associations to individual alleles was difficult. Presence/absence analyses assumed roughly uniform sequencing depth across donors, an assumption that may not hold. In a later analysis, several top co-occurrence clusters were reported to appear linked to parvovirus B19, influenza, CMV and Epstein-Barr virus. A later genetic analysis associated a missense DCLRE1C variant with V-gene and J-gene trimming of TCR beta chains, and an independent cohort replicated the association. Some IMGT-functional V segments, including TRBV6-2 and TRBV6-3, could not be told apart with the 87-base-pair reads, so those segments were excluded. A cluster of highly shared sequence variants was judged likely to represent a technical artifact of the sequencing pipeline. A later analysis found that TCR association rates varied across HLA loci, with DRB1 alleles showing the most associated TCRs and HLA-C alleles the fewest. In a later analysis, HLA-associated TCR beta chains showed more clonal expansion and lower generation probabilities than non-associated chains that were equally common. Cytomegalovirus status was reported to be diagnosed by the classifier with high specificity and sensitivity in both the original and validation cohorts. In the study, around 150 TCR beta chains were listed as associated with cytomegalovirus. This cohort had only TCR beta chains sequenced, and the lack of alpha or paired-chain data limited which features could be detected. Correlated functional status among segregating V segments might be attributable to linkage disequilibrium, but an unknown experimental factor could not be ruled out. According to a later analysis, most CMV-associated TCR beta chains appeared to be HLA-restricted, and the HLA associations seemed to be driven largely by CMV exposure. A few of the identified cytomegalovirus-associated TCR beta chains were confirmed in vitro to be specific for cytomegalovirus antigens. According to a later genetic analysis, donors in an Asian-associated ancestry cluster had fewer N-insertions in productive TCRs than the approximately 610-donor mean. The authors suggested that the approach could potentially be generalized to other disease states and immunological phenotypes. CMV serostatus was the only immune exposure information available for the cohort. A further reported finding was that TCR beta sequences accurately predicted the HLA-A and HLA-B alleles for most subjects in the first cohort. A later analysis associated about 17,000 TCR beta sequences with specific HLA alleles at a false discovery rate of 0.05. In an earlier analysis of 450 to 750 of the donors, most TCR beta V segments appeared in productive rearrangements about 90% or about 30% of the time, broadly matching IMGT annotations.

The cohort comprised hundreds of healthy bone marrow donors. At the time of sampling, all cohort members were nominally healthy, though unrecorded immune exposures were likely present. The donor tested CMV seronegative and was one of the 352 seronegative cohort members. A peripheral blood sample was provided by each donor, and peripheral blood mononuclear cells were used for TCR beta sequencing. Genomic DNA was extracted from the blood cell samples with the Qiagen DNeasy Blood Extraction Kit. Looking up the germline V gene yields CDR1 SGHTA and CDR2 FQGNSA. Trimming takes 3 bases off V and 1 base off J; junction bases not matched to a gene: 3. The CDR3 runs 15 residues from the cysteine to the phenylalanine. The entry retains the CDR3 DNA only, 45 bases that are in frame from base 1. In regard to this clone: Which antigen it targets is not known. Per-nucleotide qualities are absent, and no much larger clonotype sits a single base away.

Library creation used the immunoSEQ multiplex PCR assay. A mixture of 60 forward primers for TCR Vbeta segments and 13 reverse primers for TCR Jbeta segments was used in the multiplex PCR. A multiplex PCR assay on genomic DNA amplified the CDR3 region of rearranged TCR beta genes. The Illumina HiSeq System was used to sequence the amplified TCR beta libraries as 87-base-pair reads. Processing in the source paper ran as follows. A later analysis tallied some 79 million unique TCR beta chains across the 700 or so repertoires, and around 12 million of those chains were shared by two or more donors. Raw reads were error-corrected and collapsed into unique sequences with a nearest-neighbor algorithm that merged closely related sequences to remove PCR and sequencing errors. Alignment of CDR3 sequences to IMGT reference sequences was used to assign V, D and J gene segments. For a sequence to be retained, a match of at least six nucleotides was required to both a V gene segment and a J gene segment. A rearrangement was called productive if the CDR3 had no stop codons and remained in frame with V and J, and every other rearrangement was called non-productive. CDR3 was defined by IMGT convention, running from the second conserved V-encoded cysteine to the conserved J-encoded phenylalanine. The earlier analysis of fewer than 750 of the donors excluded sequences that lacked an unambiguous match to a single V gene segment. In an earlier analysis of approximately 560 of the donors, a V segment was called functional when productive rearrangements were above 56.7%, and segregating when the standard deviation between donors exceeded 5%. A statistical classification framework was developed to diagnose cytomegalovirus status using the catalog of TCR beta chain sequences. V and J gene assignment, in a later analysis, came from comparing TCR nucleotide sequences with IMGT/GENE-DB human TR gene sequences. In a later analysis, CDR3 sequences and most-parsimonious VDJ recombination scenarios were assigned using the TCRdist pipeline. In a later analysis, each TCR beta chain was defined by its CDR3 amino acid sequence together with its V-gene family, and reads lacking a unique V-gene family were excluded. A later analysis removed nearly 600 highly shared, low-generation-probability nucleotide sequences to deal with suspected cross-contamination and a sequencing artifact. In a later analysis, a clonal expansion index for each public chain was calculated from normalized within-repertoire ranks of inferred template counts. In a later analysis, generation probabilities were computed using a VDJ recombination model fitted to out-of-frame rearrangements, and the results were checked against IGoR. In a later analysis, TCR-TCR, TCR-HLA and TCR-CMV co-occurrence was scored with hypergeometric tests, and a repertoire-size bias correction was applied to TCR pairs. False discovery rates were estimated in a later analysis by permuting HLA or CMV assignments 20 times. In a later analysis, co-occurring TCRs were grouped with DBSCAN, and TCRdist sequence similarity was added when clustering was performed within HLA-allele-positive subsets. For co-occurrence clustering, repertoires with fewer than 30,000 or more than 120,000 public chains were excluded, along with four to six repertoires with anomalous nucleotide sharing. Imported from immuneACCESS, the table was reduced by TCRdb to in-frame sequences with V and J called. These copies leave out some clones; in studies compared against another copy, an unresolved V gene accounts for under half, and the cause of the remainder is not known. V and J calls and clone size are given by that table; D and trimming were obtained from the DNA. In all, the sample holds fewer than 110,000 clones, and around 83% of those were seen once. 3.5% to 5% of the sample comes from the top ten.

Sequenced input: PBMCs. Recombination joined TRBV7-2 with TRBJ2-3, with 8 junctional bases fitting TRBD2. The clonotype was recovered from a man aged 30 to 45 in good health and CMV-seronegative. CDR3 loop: CASSLGGGRTDTQYF. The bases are TGTGCCAGCAGCTTGGGCGGGGGGCGCACAGATACGCAGTATTTT.